This T cell receptor beta chain is drawn from a study of T cells after yellow fever vaccination (dated by TCRdb to between 2018 and 2021). Looking at the study overall: Libraries from fractions with low cell numbers were prepared with the SMART-Seq v4 Ultra Low Input RNA kit. Bulk TCR alpha and beta repertoires were sequenced longitudinally to track T-cell clones before and after primary and booster YFV17D yellow fever vaccination. Two healthy male donors made up the cohort, one aged 18 to 29 years and the other aged 30 to 40 years. Blood was drawn at multiple timepoints before and after primary and secondary immunization, with bulk PBMC replicates and cell subsets isolated.

For this chain, trimming is 4 bases at the V end and 4 bases at the J end, and the number of junction bases without a gene match is 9. Spanning cysteine to phenylalanine, the CDR3 consists of 15 amino acids. Left in the record is the CDR3 DNA by itself, 45 bases read in frame from the first base. In the germline V gene, CDR1 corresponds to SGHRS and CDR2 to YFSETQ. TCR cDNA was synthesized by 5'RACE template switching, which introduced a universal primer site and unique molecular identifiers. Priming for cDNA synthesis came from both the TCR alpha and TCR beta constant segments. Library amplification used two PCR steps, and the second PCR step added sample barcodes and sequencing adapters. Sequencing of the libraries was done on either Illumina HiSeq 2500 (2x100 bp) or NovaSeq (2x150 bp). Turning to the authors' computational methods: Demultiplexing of reads and collapsing into UMI consensus sequences were performed with MIGEC, and V(D)J alignment was carried out with MiXCR. Using edgeR on replicate PBMC samples, clonotypes were called vaccine-responding if FDR was below 0.01 and the log2 fold change was above 5 up to day 15. Each bulk clonotype was labeled CD4 or CD8 based on which sequenced repertoire, CD4 or CD8, contained the clonotype at higher abundance. In-frame beta chains were kept once TCRdb had trimmed the public reads at Q25 with fastp and called clones with MiXCR. Each entry merges the rows of one CDR3 protein and shows their most common DNA and genes. The V and J calls were not made by the authors but by TCRdb's processing. The sample table records more than 350,000 distinct CDR3 sequences; 11% of these occur just once. The ten largest clones add up to around 20% of the sample.

The investigation overall reported the following: Compared with the primary T-cell response, the secondary T-cell response was weaker but faster, peaking on day 5 rather than day 15. Computational filtering was required because FACS-sorted repertoires could contain abundant contaminating clonotypes from the bulk population. Most clones expanded after primary vaccination (almost 97% of CD4 and approximately 90% of CD8) were re-detected after the booster, suggesting that broad memory maintenance occurred. The study included only two donors, which limits how far the findings can be generalized. A small fraction of clonotypes showed up in both the CD4 and CD8 compartments, probably as a result of convergent recombination.

As regards this clonotype: Its target antigen remains unknown. Per-nucleotide qualities are absent, and no much larger clonotype sits a single base away.

Read against the paper, the sample's treatment or condition label means: live attenuated yellow fever vaccine strain. At each blood-draw timepoint, two biological replicates of bulk PBMCs were obtained. A standard Ficoll-Paque protocol was used to isolate PBMCs from peripheral blood. TriZol was used to extract RNA from bulk PBMCs, from CD4 and CD8 fractions, and from dextramer-positive and dextramer-negative fractions. Recombination joined TRBV5-1 with TRBJ1-1, with 8 bases aligning to TRBD1. The sequences come from PBMCs, collected on the day of the first yellow fever vaccination. The sequence was obtained from a man aged 18 to 35 who received the YFV17D yellow fever vaccine. The bases are TGCGCCAGCAGCCCGCGGACAGGGATCGGCACTGAAGCTTTCTTT. This yields the protein CASSPRTGIGTEAFF.